This T cell receptor (beta chain) comes out of a study of T cells in Graves' hyperthyroidism and ophthalmopathy. Amplified regions were TCR beta CDR3 sequences from RNA transcripts. Researchers ran a first-round RT-PCR on the TCR CDR3 using the HTBI primer set. TCRdb called the multiplex PCR reads again in MiXCR, with one record for every CDR3 protein. Here the sample spans about 210,000 distinct CDR3 sequences, around 20% being singletons. Graves' hyperthyroidism showing no ophthalmopathy progression within 18 months was considered stable. PBMCs were derived from around 10 ml fresh peripheral blood. The sample holds many counts of this clonotype. Germline-derived CDR1 and CDR2 are MDHEN and SYDVKM. The CDR3 consists of 16 residues. V gave up 4 bases and J gave up 4 bases; unmatched junction bases: 12.

This receptor was taken from a man in his forties with Graves' hyperthyroidism. Material: blood. This chain links TRBV28 with TRBJ2-5; TRBD1 aligns across 7 bases. CDR3 sequence (DNA): TGTGCCAGCAGTTCGCCTCGACAGGGCCGGGGAGAGACCCAGTACTTC. This translates into CASSSPRQGRGETQYF.